Presented here are 10 T cell receptor beta chains from one specimen sequenced in a study of blood T cell repertoires in COVID-19. The table came from immunoSEQ multiplex PCR; TCRdb's copy has only in-frame clones and leaves some out. The sample carries 15,000 to 20,000 clones, approximately 80% recorded once. The specimen sequenced was peripheral blood. The source of these receptors is a woman in her seventies with active COVID-19.

DNA for the CDR3: TGTGCCAGCAGCTTATGGGGGGTGGATGAAAAACTGTTTTTT. Translation gives CASSLWGVDEKLFF. This chain links TRBV7-9 with TRBJ1-4; perhaps TRBD1 as D (5 bases). Germline CDR1 and CDR2: SEHNR and FQNEAQ (reference sequence). This CDR3 is 14 amino acids long. V lost 2 bases, J lost 6 bases, and 10 bases lay in between.

There are a few counts of this clone. This rearrangement joins TRBV28 to TRBJ1-3, with 7 bases lining up with TRBD1. The CDR3 is 17 amino acids. V shed 3 bases and J 0 bases; nucleotides not matched to a gene: 8. The germline V gene encodes CDR1 MDHEN and CDR2 SYDVKM. The CDR3: CASSFGVQGGSGNTIYF. The CDR3 nucleotides are TGTGCCAGCAGTTTCGGGGTCCAGGGGGGCTCTGGAAACACCATATATTTT.

The genes are TRBV7-2 and TRBJ2-7; D possibly corresponds to TRBD2 (6 bases). The germline CDR1 and CDR2 sequences are SGHTA and FQGNSA. The CDR3 contains 18 residues. Trimming cost V 3 bases and J 0 bases, with 21 bases left between them. The CDR3 bases are TGTGCCAGCAGCTTCCGCGGCCCTCTTTCGGGAGTCTCCTACGAGCAGTACTTC. Its translation is CASSFRGPLSGVSYEQYF.

This chain connects TRBV19 to TRBJ2-5; D may be TRBD2 (6 bases). Germline V lookup: CDR1 LNHDA, CDR2 SQIVND (reference sequence). Deletions cut 5 bases from V and 7 bases from J, with 17 bases between. The CDR3 is 14 amino acids. The CDR3 DNA follows: TGTGCCAGTAGTCCATTTTCGGAGGGTGGGACCCAGTACTTC. Protein sequence: CASSPFSEGGTQYF.

This chain connects TRBV10-1 to TRBJ2-1, with 8 nucleotides matching TRBD2. The CDR3 loop spans 13 amino acids. CDR1 is WNHNN and CDR2 is SYGVQD in the germline V gene (reference sequence). Losses at the gene ends were 3 bases for V and 6 bases for J; bases not matched to a gene: 1. Here the CDR3 reads CASSDAGGNEQFF. CDR3 nucleotide sequence: TGCGCCAGCAGTGATGCGGGGGGCAATGAGCAGTTCTTC.

The genes are TRBV7-2 and TRBJ2-1; the match to TRBD2 covers 11 bases. The CDR3 extends over 19 amino acids. CDR1 and CDR2 from the germline V gene are SGHTA and FQGNSA. V shed 1 base, J shed 8 bases, and the junction held 16 bases outside the gene matches. The CDR3 here is CASSLDGVNSGRAFDEQFF. CDR3 nucleotides: TGTGCCAGCAGCTTAGATGGGGTTAATAGCGGGAGGGCGTTCGATGAGCAGTTCTTC.

The rearrangement joins TRBV24-1 to TRBJ1-2; 7 positions agree with TRBD1. Germline values: CDR1 KGHDR, CDR2 SFDVKD. The length of the CDR3 is 13 residues. The V gene end was trimmed by 2 bases and the J gene end by 4 bases; junction bases not matched to a gene: 0. CDR3 DNA sequence: TGTGCCACCAGTGATTCAGGGGGCTATGGCTACACCTTC. This encodes CATSDSGGYGYTF.

This chain uses TRBV13 with TRBJ2-3; the D gene is possibly TRBD2 (5 bases). Germline V gene sequence: CDR1 PRHDT, CDR2 FYEKMQ (reference sequence). Trimming pared 4 bases from V and 3 bases from J, leaving 20 bases between. The CDR3 consists of 17 residues. CDR3 in amino acids: CASSWTLSESRTDTQYF. The CDR3 nucleotides read TGTGCCAGCAGCTGGACTCTGAGCGAGAGTAGGACAGATACGCAGTATTTT.

This clone occurred once. The CDR3 sequence is CASSSLRGGEGLFF. CDR3 coding DNA: TGTGCCAGCAGTTCCCTACGGGGGGGGGAAGGACTGTTTTTT. This chain connects TRBV28 to TRBJ1-4; a weak D match, TRBD1 (5 bases). The length of the CDR3 is 14 residues. V was trimmed by 4 bases and J by 13 bases, leaving 19 bases between them. Germline V gene sequence: CDR1 MDHEN, CDR2 SYDVKM.

The chain employs TRBV5-1 and TRBJ2-7, with 9 bases that match TRBD2. The trim removed 4 bases at V and 6 bases at J, leaving 17 bases unmatched. This CDR3 is built from 17 residues. Germline CDR1 and CDR2: SGHRS and YFSETQ. CDR3 sequence (DNA): TGCGCCAGCAGCGCCGCGGGGGCGGGAGGGCCGTTGGGCGAGCAGTACTTC. It codes for CASSAAGAGGPLGEQYF.